This TCR beta chain came from a study of blood T cells in healthy people across ages. This CDR3 comprises 13 residues. V was shortened by 5 bases and J by 2 bases, with 13 bases between the two germline ends. Germline V gene lookup returns CDR1 DFQATT and CDR2 SNEGSKA (reference sequence). PCR was performed a second time for 7 to 11 cycles using a sample-barcoded 5' primer and a J-beta primer mix. From the 5' RACE reads, TCRdb called clonotypes with MiXCR, one entry per CDR3 protein. The data hold 800,000 to 1,000,000 distinct CDR3 sequences, with around 48% observed a single time. Material: blood. This TCR derives from a man younger than 45 in good health. The rearrangement links TRBV20-1 to TRBJ2-7; D is possibly TRBD2 (6 bases). The CDR3 here is CSASAGKTYEQYF. The CDR3 nucleotides read TGCAGTGCTTCCGCGGGAAAGACCTACGAGCAGTACTTC.